This TCR beta chain emerged from a study of identical twins. This clonotype has only a few counts. Its antigen is as yet unknown. TCRdb processed the 5' RACE reads anew with MiXCR; each CDR3 protein has one entry. Of 500,000 to 550,000 distinct CDR3 sequences in the sample, approximately 20% were seen once. The length of the CDR3 is 11 residues. The V and J ends lost 3 bases and 6 bases respectively, with 2 bases between them. In germline, CDR1 is LGHDT, CDR2 YNNKEL (reference sequence). The study, taken as a whole, reports: Out-of-frame alpha sequences common to twins exhibited a surplus of low generation probability. Invariant populations such as MAIT and iNKT cells could partly muddle zero-insertion analyses.

This same sample was also taken into another study, of yellow fever vaccine responses in identical twins. That work adds: Twins showed a vaccine T cell response that reportedly seemed partly convergent, partly personalized.

Sequencing used CD4+ T cells sorted from blood. The chain links TRBV3-1 to TRBJ1-4; D gene ambiguous. This clonotype was obtained from a woman under 30 in good health. The DNA of the CDR3 is TGTGCCAGCAGCCACCATGAAAAACTGTTTTTT. Encoded protein: CASSHHEKLFF.